These 19 T cell receptor beta chains share one sample of origin, sequenced in a study of shared clonotypes between healthy human individuals. TCRdb's table, derived via immunoSEQ multiplex PCR, lists solely in-frame clones and lacks some. The sample gives about 690,000 clones, 90% of which show up once; 34% is in the top ten. Sequencing was performed on memory CD8+ T cells from PBMCs. Regarding subset: CD45RO+ cells pooled with CCR7-negative TemRA cells. These receptors originate from a man between 18 and 29 years old in good health. Some clones in this sample may be carry-over from other donors' samples.

The J gene is TRBJ2-2, the V gene TRBV27; TRBD1 agrees at 10 bases. The V segment lost 2 bases and the J segment 5 bases; nucleotides outside the gene matches: 8. The CDR3 is 17 amino acids. Germline V gene sequence: CDR1 MNHEY, CDR2 SMNVEV (reference sequence). CDR3: CASSLLWDRGGTGELFF. The CDR3 coding sequence is TGTGCCAGCAGTTTACTATGGGACAGGGGTGGAACCGGGGAGCTGTTTTTT.

V and J are TRBV28 and TRBJ2-2; tentatively, D is TRBD1 or TRBD2 (5 bases each). Trimming stripped 5 bases from V and 0 bases from J, with 13 bases between. Germline values: CDR1 MDHEN, CDR2 SYDVKM. The CDR3 extends over 16 amino acids. CDR3 region: CASSHSGPPNTGELFF. The DNA for the CDR3 is TGTGCCAGCAGTCATTCGGGACCGCCGAACACCGGGGAGCTGTTTTTT. Supplemented by reference TRBV28 and TRBJ2-2, the full variable domain reads DVKVTQSSRYLVKRTGEKVFLECVQDMDHENMFWYRQDPGLGLRLIYFSYDVKMKEKGDIPEGYSVSREKKERFSLILESASTNQTSMYLCASSHSGPPNTGELFFGEGSRLTVL.

This clone occurred once. The chain has TRBV28 and TRBJ1-3; D is undetermined. Trimming left V 3 bases short and J 0 bases short, with 6 bases between. Germline values: CDR1 MDHEN, CDR2 SYDVKM. The CDR3 has 14 amino acids. As DNA, the CDR3 is TGTGCCAGCAGTTTTGCGGGCTCTGGAAACACCATATATTTT. It is translated as CASSFAGSGNTIYF.

In regard to this clone: The sample contains more than one DNA sequence encoding this CDR3. The V and J genes are TRBV5-4 and TRBJ2-7; 7 bases align to TRBD2. This CDR3 region has 12 residues. The J segment lost 6 bases and the V segment lost 5 bases, leaving 5 bases of the junction unmatched. CDR1 and CDR2 (germline): SGHNT, YYREEE (reference sequence). This CDR3 reads CASSFGGGEQYF. The DNA of the CDR3 is TGTGCCAGCAGTTTTGGCGGGGGCGAGCAGTACTTC.

The V call is TRBV19, the J call TRBJ2-7, with 12 bases matching TRBD2. Per germline, CDR1 LNHDA and CDR2 SQIVND (reference sequence). Unmatched junction bases numbered 2, after V lost 3 bases and J lost 2 bases. This CDR3 has 15 amino acids. CDR3 sequence: CASSILAGGPYEQYF. The CDR3 DNA sequence: TGTGCCAGTAGTATCCTAGCGGGAGGGCCCTACGAGCAGTACTTC. The full variable domain, with the rest looked up from reference TRBV19 and TRBJ2-7, is DGGITQSPKYLFRKEGQNVTLSCEQNLNHDAMYWYRQDPGQGLRLIYYSQIVNDFQKGDIAEGYSVSREKKESFPLTVTSAQKNPTAFYLCASSILAGGPYEQYFGPGTRLTVT.

CDR3 DNA: TGTGCCAGCAGTTTACCCCCAGGGGGCACTGAAGCTTTCTTT. Amino acids: CASSLPPGGTEAFF. The chain joins TRBV28 to TRBJ1-1, with 7 bases aligning to TRBD1. The CDR3 is made up of 14 amino acids. V dropped 2 bases and J dropped 4; count of bases not matched to a gene: 4. CDR1 is MDHEN and CDR2 is SYDVKM in the germline V gene.

V gene TRBV2 combines with J gene TRBJ2-2; D ambiguous. The CDR3 length is 17 residues. V was trimmed by 0 bases and J by 1 base, leaving 12 bases between them. The germline V gene has CDR1 SNHLY and CDR2 FYNNEI. The CDR3 sequence: CASSEAVLGLNTGELFF. CDR3 DNA sequence: TGTGCCAGCAGTGAAGCGGTCCTGGGCCTGAACACCGGGGAGCTGTTTTTT.

In this sample, this clone turned up a few times. The chain couples TRBV19 to TRBJ1-1, with D hard to call. Deletions cut 6 bases from V and 0 bases from J, with 11 bases between. Germline V gives CDR1 LNHDA, CDR2 SQIVND (reference sequence). The CDR3 has 14 amino acids. The CDR3 DNA reads TGTGCCAGTAGAAGTACTTTCATGAACACTGAAGCTTTCTTT. Translated, it gives CASRSTFMNTEAFF.

V gene TRBV7-2 combines with J gene TRBJ1-1, with D unresolved. Trimming took off 2 bases at V and 7 bases at J, with 11 bases between the two ends. The CDR3 loop spans 13 amino acids. CDR1 and CDR2 (germline): SGHTA, FQGNSA. The CDR3 DNA follows: TGTGCCAGCAGCTTAATTACAGCCAGTGAAGCTTTCTTT. Amino acid sequence: CASSLITASEAFF.

This clone was recorded only once. The chain links TRBV28 to TRBJ1-1; D unclear. V was trimmed by 3 bases and J by 4 bases, leaving 9 bases between them. The germline V gene encodes CDR1 MDHEN and CDR2 SYDVKM. The CDR3 covers 13 residues. CDR3 amino acids: CASSFPSRTEAFF. CDR3 coding DNA: TGTGCCAGCAGTTTCCCCAGTCGCACTGAAGCTTTCTTT.

This rearrangement joins TRBV28 to TRBJ2-1; D unclear. This CDR3 comprises 16 residues. With 5 bases removed from V and 0 bases from J, the gap between germline ends came to 14 bases. Germline CDR1 reads MDHEN; CDR2 reads SYDVKM. This CDR3 is CASSPRVGFSYNEQFF. In nucleotides, the CDR3 is TGTGCCAGCAGTCCTCGGGTGGGGTTCTCCTACAATGAGCAGTTCTTC.

The chain combines TRBV19 with TRBJ2-5, with a weak D call TRBD1 (5 bases). Germline CDR1 LNHDA, CDR2 SQIVND (reference sequence). CDR3 length: 14 amino acids. Trimming took 4 bases from V and 3 from J, leaving 12 bases between them. The CDR3 nucleotides are TGTGCCAGTAGTACCCCTTGGGGCGAAGAGACCCAGTACTTC. Translated, it gives CASSTPWGEETQYF.

The chain combines TRBV7-9 with TRBJ2-7; a weak D match, TRBD2 (6 bases). CDR3 length equals 12 residues. V lost 7 bases and J 6 bases, leaving 13 bases between the germline ends. The germline V gene has CDR1 SEHNR and CDR2 FQNEAQ (reference sequence). For the CDR3, the DNA is TGTGCCAGCACCCTTAGCGGCAGCGAGCAGTACTTC. This translates into CASTLSGSEQYF.

The chain recombines TRBV11-3 with TRBJ2-5; D is undetermined. This CDR3 spans 14 amino acids. The germline CDR1 and CDR2 sequences are SGHNT and YENEEA. V shed 2 bases and J shed 12 bases, with 19 bases lying between them. In nucleotides, the CDR3 is TGTGCCAGCAGCTTAAGGCCGGTTCTTTATTTCGAGTACTTC. The encoded protein is CASSLRPVLYFEYF.

CDR3 sequence reads: CASSLDRVSGSYNEQFF. In nucleotides, the CDR3 is TGTGCCAGCAGCCTTGACAGGGTAAGCGGTAGTTACAATGAGCAGTTCTTC. The chain employs TRBV9 and TRBJ2-1; TRBD1 aligns across 7 bases. Germline assignment: CDR1 SGDLS and CDR2 YYNGEE. The CDR3 length is 17 residues. After removal of 4 bases from V and 4 bases from J, the junction contained 14 bases not matched to a gene.

The chain is built from TRBV13 and TRBJ2-1, with 8 nucleotides matching TRBD2. Germline V gene data show CDR1 as PRHDT and CDR2 as FYEKMQ (reference sequence). V dropped 5 bases and J dropped 9; count of bases not matched to a gene: 15. The CDR3 length is 16 residues. Here the CDR3 reads CASSLGGAGSLGEQFF. The CDR3 nucleotides are TGTGCCAGCAGCCTCGGGGGGGCGGGAAGCTTAGGTGAGCAGTTCTTC. Based on the CDR3 plus reference TRBV13 and TRBJ2-1, the full variable domain is AAGVIQSPRHLIKEKRETATLKCYPIPRHDTVYWYQQGPGQDPQFLISFYEKMQSDKGSIPDRFSAQQFSDYHSELNMSSLELGDSALYFCASSLGGAGSLGEQFFGPGTRLTVL.

The chain is built from TRBV13 and TRBJ2-1; the match to TRBD2 covers 10 bases. Germline CDR1 reads PRHDT; CDR2 reads FYEKMQ (reference sequence). This CDR3 comprises 15 residues. Trimming took 7 bases from V and 9 from J; bases not matched to a gene: 12. CDR3 loop: CASMQWLAGDGEQFF. DNA of the CDR3: TGTGCCAGCATGCAATGGCTAGCGGGAGATGGTGAGCAGTTCTTC.

J is TRBJ2-3 and V is TRBV9, with 7 bases that match TRBD2. This CDR3 contains 13 residues. Germline lookup yields CDR1 SGDLS and CDR2 YYNGEE. Unmatched junction bases numbered 7, after V lost 2 bases and J lost 10 bases. CDR3 amino acids: CASSVGSAGAQYF. Written as DNA, the CDR3 is TGTGCCAGCAGCGTGGGCTCCGCGGGGGCGCAGTATTTT.

This clone was seen just once. This rearrangement joins TRBV4-1 to TRBJ2-7, with D unresolved. V was trimmed by 5 bases and J by 3 bases, leaving 11 bases between them. CDR3 length: 13 residues. Germline CDR1 and CDR2: MGHRA and YSYEKL. DNA of the CDR3: TGCGCCAGCAGCTCTGGCCAGTACTACGAGCAGTACTTC. It translates to CASSSGQYYEQYF.